This TCR beta chain came from a study of T-cell memory formation after mild COVID-19. This clonotype occurred a few times. The antigen is unknown. Overall study results and limits: Memory sampled before infection contained some responding clones, suggesting cross-reactive memory joined.

V was shortened by 2 bases and J by 3 bases, with 11 bases between the two germline ends. Germline lookup yields CDR1 SGDLS and CDR2 YYNGEE. The CDR3 runs 14 residues. MiXCR, applied by TCRdb to the 5' RACE reads, yields one record per CDR3 protein. The sample shows roughly 560,000 distinct CDR3 sequences, just over 20% of them seen only once. Sequenced sample: PBMCs or a T cell subset sorted from them (not recorded which). The chain couples TRBV9 to TRBJ1-1, with unresolved D. The source is an adult woman who had mild COVID-19 (a few samples of this study predate the infection). Cell type and time point are not known. CDR3 sequence reads: CASSVAGKDTEAFF. The CDR3 bases are TGTGCCAGCAGCGTCGCCGGAAAGGACACTGAAGCTTTCTTT.